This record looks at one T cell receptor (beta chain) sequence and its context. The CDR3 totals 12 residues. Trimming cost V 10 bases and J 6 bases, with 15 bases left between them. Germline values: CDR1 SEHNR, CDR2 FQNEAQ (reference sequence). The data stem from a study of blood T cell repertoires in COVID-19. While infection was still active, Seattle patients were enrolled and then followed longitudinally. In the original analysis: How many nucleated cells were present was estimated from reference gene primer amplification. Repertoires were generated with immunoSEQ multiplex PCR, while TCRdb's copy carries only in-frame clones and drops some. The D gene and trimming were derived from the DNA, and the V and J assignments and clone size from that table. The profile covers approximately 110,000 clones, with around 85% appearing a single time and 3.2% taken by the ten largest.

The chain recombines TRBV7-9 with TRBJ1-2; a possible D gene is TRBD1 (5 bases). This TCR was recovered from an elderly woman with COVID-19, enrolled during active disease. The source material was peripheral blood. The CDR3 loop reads CATVGVINGYTF. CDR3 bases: TGTGCCACGGTAGGGGTAATCAATGGCTACACCTTC.